This T cell receptor beta chain was found in a study of low-dose radiotherapy and immunotherapy resistance in tumors. For the study at large: Cohort 2's total reached 13 Gy over 26 weeks, at 1 Gy per fraction every two weeks.

Tumors of eligible patients were advanced, solid and lacking tumor-infiltrating lymphocytes. Germline V gene lookup returns CDR1 SGHTA and CDR2 FQGNSA. V was shortened by 2 bases and J by 4 bases, with 9 bases between the two germline ends. The CDR3 totals 14 residues. Alpha and beta chains were covered, as first-strand cDNA relied on TRAV- and TRBV-specific primers. TCR amplification used about 20 PCR cycles, a constant-region primer and a V-primer adapter. Using its own MiXCR run on the reads, TCRdb lists one record per CDR3 protein. The profile shows approximately 15,000 distinct CDR3 sequences, about three fifths of them singletons.

This clonotype was obtained from a human donor with advanced metastatic prostate, ovarian, gallbladder or colorectal cancer (not recorded which). This table probably holds off-target reads from a library built for another chain. The chain carries TRBV7-2 and TRBJ1-3, with D unclear. CDR3: CASSLWGVGNTIYF. CDR3 sequence (DNA): TGTGCCAGCAGCTTATGGGGAGTGGGAAACACCATATATTTT.